A selection of T cell receptor beta chains follows, all from one sample in a study of blood T cell repertoires in COVID-19. Measured with immunoSEQ multiplex PCR; TCRdb has only the in-frame clones, and not every one. The table lists about 150,000 clones, 85% to 95% of them singletons. Source material: peripheral blood. The receptors were sampled from a man aged 50-60 years with acute or convalescent COVID-19. The CDR3 runs from the conserved cysteine through the conserved F or W. The order of the fields is D gene, V gene, clone size, J gene, CDR3 length, CDR3 protein, CDR3 DNA. D genes are given only for firm matches. The listing skips clone size in some rows; elsewhere it reads once, few, many or a size class.

D: TRBD2; V: TRBV3-1/TRBV3-2; size: once; J: TRBJ2-2; length: 19; CDR3: CASSQVPGTSGANTGELFF; DNA: TGTGCCAGCAGCCAAGTCCCGGGGACTAGCGGTGCGAACACCGGGGAGCTGTTTTTT
D: TRBD1; V: TRBV6-2/TRBV6-3; size: NA; J: TRBJ2-6; length: 19; CDR3: CASSPAPRTGFSGANVLTF; DNA: TGTGCCAGCAGTCCGGCCCCTCGGACAGGCTTCTCTGGGGCCAACGTCCTGACTTTC
D: TRBD2; V: TRBV5-6; size: few; J: TRBJ2-3; length: 16; CDR3: CASSVIGGAGTDTQYF; DNA: TGTGCCAGCAGCGTAATCGGGGGGGCCGGAACAGATACGCAGTATTTT
D: NA; V: TRBV5-5; size: NA; J: TRBJ1-4; length: 17; CDR3: CASSPTGGRVIGENLFF; DNA: TGTGCCAGCAGCCCGACGGGGGGGCGCGTCATTGGCGAAAACCTGTTTTTT
D: TRBD2; V: TRBV7-9; size: NA; J: TRBJ2-3; length: 16; CDR3: CASSPGLARLTDTQYF; DNA: TGTGCCAGCAGCCCAGGACTAGCGCGACTCACAGATACGCAGTATTTT
D: TRBD2; V: TRBV11-3; size: NA; J: TRBJ2-2; length: 19; CDR3: CASSLEALAGASSTGELFF; DNA: TGTGCCAGCAGCTTAGAGGCACTAGCGGGGGCCTCGAGCACCGGGGAGCTGTTTTTT
D: NA; V: TRBV7-3; size: NA; J: TRBJ2-1; length: 15; CDR3: CASSRGPGGTNEQFF; DNA: TGTGCCAGCAGCAGAGGGCCAGGGGGGACGAATGAGCAGTTCTTC
D: NA; V: TRBV4-3; size: NA; J: TRBJ2-2; length: 17; CDR3: CASSRSPGRFDTGELFF; DNA: TGCGCCAGCAGCCGTTCCCCCGGGAGATTCGACACCGGGGAGCTGTTTTTT
D: NA; V: TRBV18; size: NA; J: TRBJ1-1; length: 14; CDR3: CASSPTGANTEAFF; DNA: TGTGCCAGCTCACCGACAGGAGCAAACACTGAAGCTTTCTTT
D: NA; V: TRBV20-1; size: NA; J: TRBJ1-1; length: 13; CDR3: CSASNQANTEAFF; DNA: TGCAGTGCTAGTAATCAGGCGAACACTGAAGCTTTCTTT
D: NA; V: TRBV7-8; size: NA; J: TRBJ2-2; length: 16; CDR3: CASSVTPTGNTGELFF; DNA: TGTGCCAGCAGCGTAACTCCAACAGGGAACACCGGGGAGCTGTTTTTT
D: TRBD1; V: TRBV27; size: once; J: TRBJ1-1; length: 17; CDR3: CASRASGTGWANTEAFF; DNA: TGTGCCAGCAGAGCTTCCGGGACAGGGTGGGCGAACACTGAAGCTTTCTTT
D: TRBD2; V: TRBV29-1; size: NA; J: TRBJ2-1; length: 16; CDR3: CSVEGLAGESYNEQFF; DNA: TGCAGCGTTGAGGGACTAGCGGGAGAGTCCTACAATGAGCAGTTCTTC
D: TRBD2; V: TRBV11-2; size: NA; J: TRBJ2-2; length: 17; CDR3: CASSLWTSGSGGGELFF; DNA: TGTGCCAGCAGCTTATGGACTAGCGGGAGTGGTGGCGGGGAGCTGTTTTTT
D: NA; V: TRBV3-1/TRBV3-2; size: NA; J: TRBJ2-5; length: 15; CDR3: CASSQDFGIQETQYF; DNA: TGTGCCAGCAGCCAAGATTTCGGGATCCAAGAGACCCAGTACTTC
D: TRBD1; V: TRBV10-2; size: few; J: TRBJ1-2; length: 14; CDR3: CASTQSDRGGGYTF; DNA: TGCGCCAGCACCCAGAGCGACAGGGGTGGCGGCTACACCTTC
D: TRBD2; V: TRBV3-1/TRBV3-2; size: NA; J: TRBJ2-7; length: 15; CDR3: CASSHGLAGHYEQYF; DNA: TGTGCCAGCAGCCACGGACTAGCGGGGCACTACGAGCAGTACTTC
D: NA; V: TRBV10-1; size: NA; J: TRBJ2-2; length: 14; CDR3: CASSETGLSGELFF; DNA: TGCGCCAGCAGTGAGACGGGATTATCGGGGGAGCTGTTTTTT
D: TRBD1; V: TRBV4-1; size: NA; J: TRBJ1-5; length: 20; CDR3: CASSPREVRQGVHSNQPQHF; DNA: TGCGCCAGCAGCCCCAGGGAGGTAAGACAGGGGGTTCATAGCAATCAGCCCCAGCATTTT
D: NA; V: TRBV28; size: NA; J: TRBJ2-3; length: 12; CDR3: CASSTSGFTQYF; DNA: TGTGCCAGCAGTACCAGCGGCTTTACGCAGTATTTT
D: TRBD2; V: TRBV6-5; size: NA; J: TRBJ2-3; length: 15; CDR3: CASRSGTSGTDTQYF; DNA: TGTGCCAGCCGGTCCGGGACTAGCGGGACAGATACGCAGTATTTT
D: NA; V: TRBV4-3; size: NA; J: TRBJ1-1; length: 16; CDR3: CASSQQRRMADTEAFF; DNA: TGCGCCAGCAGCCAACAAAGAAGGATGGCGGACACTGAAGCTTTCTTT
D: TRBD1; V: TRBV4-3; size: NA; J: TRBJ1-3; length: 15; CDR3: CASSPDRDSGNTIYF; DNA: TGCGCCAGCAGCCCCGACAGGGACTCTGGAAACACCATATATTTT
D: TRBD1; V: TRBV7-3; size: NA; J: TRBJ1-6; length: 15; CDR3: CASSLSGQGDSPLHF; DNA: TGTGCCAGCAGCTTATCGGGACAGGGAGATTCACCCCTCCACTTT
D: TRBD1; V: TRBV3-1/TRBV3-2; size: once; J: TRBJ1-2; length: 14; CDR3: CASSQTGANYGYTF; DNA: TGTGCCAGCAGCCAGACAGGGGCGAACTATGGCTACACCTTC
D: NA; V: TRBV10-1; size: NA; J: TRBJ1-1; length: 13; CDR3: CASMKGDGTEAFF; DNA: TGCGCCAGCATGAAAGGGGATGGCACTGAAGCTTTCTTT
D: NA; V: TRBV9; size: NA; J: TRBJ2-1; length: 12; CDR3: CASSVDKNEQFF; DNA: TGTGCCAGCAGCGTAGACAAGAATGAGCAGTTCTTC
D: NA; V: TRBV7-2; size: NA; J: TRBJ1-6; length: 13; CDR3: CASGGTNNSPLHF; DNA: TGTGCCAGCGGGGGCACAAATAATTCACCCCTCCACTTT
D: NA; V: TRBV15; size: NA; J: TRBJ1-2; length: 17; CDR3: CATSREDAAGARHGYTF; DNA: TGTGCCACCAGCAGAGAGGACGCGGCAGGGGCCCGCCATGGCTACACCTTC
D: NA; V: TRBV28; size: once; J: TRBJ1-3; length: 16; CDR3: CASSSHWWGDGNTIYF; DNA: TGTGCCAGCAGTTCTCATTGGTGGGGGGACGGAAACACCATATATTTT
D: TRBD1; V: TRBV7-9; size: NA; J: TRBJ2-1; length: 17; CDR3: CASSLSSGTGKYNEQFF; DNA: TGTGCCAGCAGCTTATCTTCCGGGACAGGGAAATACAATGAGCAGTTCTTC
D: NA; V: TRBV6-5; size: NA; J: TRBJ1-2; length: 15; CDR3: CASRKGPGGMDGYTF; DNA: TGTGCCAGCAGAAAGGGGCCCGGGGGGATGGATGGCTACACCTTC
D: NA; V: TRBV5-1; size: NA; J: TRBJ2-7; length: 14; CDR3: CASSPPGDVYEQYF; DNA: TGCGCCAGCAGCCCCCCAGGGGATGTATACGAGCAGTACTTC
D: NA; V: TRBV10-3; size: NA; J: TRBJ2-1; length: 14; CDR3: CAISESTGDNEQFF; DNA: TGTGCCATCAGTGAGTCGACAGGAGACAATGAGCAGTTCTTC
D: NA; V: TRBV5-8; size: once; J: TRBJ1-5; length: 15; CDR3: CASSLGGNSNQPQHF; DNA: TGTGCCAGCAGCTTGGGCGGAAATAGCAATCAGCCCCAGCATTTT
D: TRBD1; V: TRBV15; size: NA; J: TRBJ1-2; length: 13; CDR3: CATSDRGPYGYTF; DNA: TGTGCCACCAGCGACAGGGGGCCCTATGGCTACACCTTC
D: TRBD2; V: TRBV7-9; size: once; J: TRBJ2-1; length: 15; CDR3: CASSPTSGSYNEQFF; DNA: TGTGCCAGCAGCCCGACTAGCGGGTCCTACAATGAGCAGTTCTTC
D: TRBD1; V: TRBV18; size: NA; J: TRBJ1-4; length: 14; CDR3: CASSPGQTNEKLFF; DNA: TGTGCCAGCTCCCCGGGACAGACTAATGAAAAACTGTTTTTT
D: NA; V: TRBV6-6; size: NA; J: TRBJ2-2; length: 13; CDR3: CASSYAFSRELFF; DNA: TGTGCCAGCAGTTACGCCTTTAGCAGGGAGCTGTTTTTT